The 23 T cell receptor beta chains below come from one sample, sequenced in a study of T cell responses to AZD1222 COVID-19 vaccine. The repertoire was sequenced with immunoSEQ multiplex PCR; TCRdb's copy has only in-frame clones and lacks some. The listing records 150,000 or so clones. The specimen sequenced was peripheral blood. These receptors were collected from an adult in good health.

This chain connects TRBV15 to TRBJ2-7, with unresolved D. The germline CDR1 and CDR2 sequences are LNHNV and YYDKDF (reference sequence). V shed 0 bases and J shed 3 bases, with 6 bases lying between them. CDR3 length: 13 residues. CDR3 nucleotide sequence: TGTGCCACCAGCAGAGATAAGAACTACGAGCAGTACTTC. Its translation is CATSRDKNYEQYF.

The V gene is TRBV6-5, the J gene TRBJ1-1, with TRBD1 matching 7 bases. The germline gives CDR1 MNHEY, CDR2 SVGAGI. This CDR3 has 15 residues. J lost 5 bases, V lost 5 bases, and 11 bases had no gene match. The CDR3 region is CASSPRQGGRTEAFF. The CDR3 DNA reads TGTGCCAGCAGTCCCCGACAGGGTGGTAGGACTGAAGCTTTCTTT.

The chain carries TRBV6-5 and TRBJ2-7; 10 bases agree with TRBD1. The trim removed 6 bases at V and 3 bases at J, leaving 5 bases unmatched. This CDR3 is built from 14 residues. Germline CDR1 is MNHEY and CDR2 is SVGAGI. The CDR3 sequence is CASRADRGLYEQYF. The CDR3, as DNA: TGTGCCAGCAGGGCCGACAGGGGGCTCTACGAGCAGTACTTC.

This sequence joins TRBV6-5 and TRBJ1-1; D ambiguous. Germline CDR1 reads MNHEY; CDR2 reads SVGAGI. V lost 5 bases to trimming and J lost 3 bases, with 10 bases between them. The length of the CDR3 is 13 residues. The CDR3 is CASSIGQDTEAFF. The CDR3 DNA follows: TGTGCCAGCAGTATCGGGCAAGACACTGAAGCTTTCTTT.

The rearrangement links TRBV7-2 to TRBJ2-2; TRBD2 might be the D (6 bases). CDR1 and CDR2 (germline): SGHTA, FQGNSA. The length of the CDR3 is 15 residues. V lost 5 bases, J lost 6 bases, and 16 bases lay in between. The CDR3 here is CASSPRVGGPGELFF. CDR3 nucleotides: TGTGCCAGCAGCCCCAGGGTGGGGGGTCCCGGGGAGCTGTTTTTT.

The chain links TRBV4-1 to TRBJ2-7; 12 nucleotides agree with TRBD2. Germline V gene sequence: CDR1 MGHRA, CDR2 YSYEKL. This CDR3 comprises 15 residues. V lost 3 bases to trimming and J lost 2 bases; unmatched junction nucleotides: 2. The CDR3 nucleotides are TGCGCCAGCAGCCAGGGACTAGCGGGTGCCTACGAGCAGTACTTC. Its translation: CASSQGLAGAYEQYF.

V usage is TRBV2 and J usage is TRBJ1-2; maybe TRBD1 (6 bases). The germline V and J ends were trimmed by 4 bases and 3 bases, with 12 bases remaining between them. The CDR3 totals 14 residues. The germline V gene has CDR1 SNHLY and CDR2 FYNNEI. CDR3 residues: CASSVARTDYGYTF. Written as DNA, the CDR3 is TGTGCCAGCAGTGTGGCTCGGACAGACTATGGCTACACCTTC.

This chain uses TRBV7-2 with TRBJ1-6; D unclear. Germline assignment: CDR1 SGHTA and CDR2 FQGNSA. The CDR3 runs to 18 residues. Trimming left V 4 bases short and J 0 bases short, with 16 bases between. CDR3 nucleotide sequence: TGTGCCAGCAGCTCCCGGGTTGACTCTAGCTCCTATAATTCACCCCTCCACTTT. Translated: CASSSRVDSSSYNSPLHF.

The V and J genes are TRBV11-2 and TRBJ2-1; D possibly corresponds to TRBD2 (6 bases). Trimming left V 5 bases short and J 0 bases short, with 14 bases between. The length of the CDR3 is 16 residues. Germline V gives CDR1 SGHAT, CDR2 FQNNGV. The CDR3 region is CASSPRSGSSYNEQFF. The CDR3 region has the DNA TGTGCCAGCAGCCCCCGTAGCGGAAGCTCCTACAATGAGCAGTTCTTC.

This chain uses TRBV19 with TRBJ1-5; D is ambiguous. Trimming removed 6 bases at V and 2 bases at J, with 11 bases between. Germline lookup yields CDR1 LNHDA and CDR2 SQIVND (reference sequence). This CDR3 comprises 14 residues. Here the CDR3 DNA reads TGTGCCAGTAGAAGGAGTGCGGGCAATCAGCCCCAGCATTTT. Translation: CASRRSAGNQPQHF.

The V and J genes are TRBV7-9 and TRBJ1-1; TRBD1 is a possible D gene (5 bases). Per germline, CDR1 SEHNR and CDR2 FQNEAQ (reference sequence). The CDR3 is made up of 13 amino acids. The V gene lost 3 bases and the J gene lost 11 bases, with 16 bases spanning the gap. Here the CDR3 reads CASSFIGAGAAFF. Written as DNA, the CDR3 is TGTGCCAGCAGCTTTATTGGAGCTGGGGCGGCTTTCTTT.

The chain links TRBV28 to TRBJ1-2, with no clear D. Germline assignment: CDR1 MDHEN and CDR2 SYDVKM. V was cut by 1 base and J by 8 bases, with 17 bases left in between. The CDR3 extends over 15 amino acids. The DNA of the CDR3 is TGTGCCAGCAGTTTATTAAGGAGCGTGGGGAGGGGCTACACCTTC. Translation: CASSLLRSVGRGYTF.

The V gene is TRBV7-6, the J gene TRBJ1-1; D gene unclear. The CDR3 spans 14 residues. The germline V and J ends were trimmed by 5 bases and 1 base, with 11 bases remaining between them. Germline V gives CDR1 SGHVS, CDR2 FNYEAQ. The CDR3: CASSLGDKNTEAFF. CDR3 DNA sequence: TGTGCCAGCAGCCTCGGAGACAAGAACACTGAAGCTTTCTTT.

This sequence joins TRBV2 and TRBJ1-4; D perhaps matches TRBD1 (6 bases). The CDR3 extends over 13 amino acids. V shed 9 bases and J shed 0 bases, with 8 bases lying between them. Looked up from germline, CDR1 is SNHLY and CDR2 is FYNNEI. CDR3 sequence: CASRGSTNEKLFF. For the CDR3, the DNA is TGTGCCAGTAGGGGGTCAACTAATGAAAAACTGTTTTTT.

The chain recombines TRBV5-1 with TRBJ2-1; the D gene could be TRBD1 or TRBD2 (5 bases each). The germline V gene has CDR1 SGHRS and CDR2 YFSETQ. Trimming took 4 bases from V and 8 from J, leaving 19 bases between them. The CDR3 is made up of 15 amino acids. In DNA form, the CDR3 reads TGCGCCAGCAGCACCGGGAACCGGGACCTGGATGAGCAGTTCTTC. This codes for CASSTGNRDLDEQFF.

The rearrangement joins TRBV14 to TRBJ1-3, with D uncertain. V was trimmed by 4 bases and J by 0 bases, leaving 13 bases between them. Germline CDR1 reads SGHDN; CDR2 reads FVKESK. The CDR3 is made up of 16 amino acids. In nucleotides, the CDR3 is TGTGCCAGCAGCCGCCGGGAGTTTGACTCTGGAAACACCATATATTTT. It translates to CASSRREFDSGNTIYF.

Here the CDR3 reads CASLTGGAGTDTQYF. In nucleotides, the CDR3 is TGTGCCAGCCTCACAGGGGGCGCAGGCACAGATACGCAGTATTTT. The V gene is TRBV6-5, the J gene TRBJ2-3; TRBD1 matches 9 bases. Trimming took 8 bases from V and 1 from J; bases not matched to a gene: 7. The germline gives CDR1 MNHEY, CDR2 SVGAGI. This CDR3 is built from 15 residues.

The chain combines TRBV5-1 with TRBJ1-4; 8 bases are a match to TRBD1. Germline assignment: CDR1 SGHRS and CDR2 YFSETQ. The V segment lost 0 bases and the J segment 12 bases; nucleotides outside the gene matches: 7. The CDR3 spans 14 residues. The CDR3, as DNA: TGCGCCAGCAGCTTGGGTCAGGGGGCGTTCGAACTGTTTTTT. This codes for CASSLGQGAFELFF.

The CDR3 DNA reads as TGCGCCAGCAGCCAAGATACGGCGGGACAGGGGGTGAGGGAAGATGGCTACACCTTC. It is translated as CASSQDTAGQGVREDGYTF. The chain has TRBV4-1 and TRBJ1-2; 11 positions agree with TRBD1. The length of the CDR3 is 19 residues. Germline V CDR1 and CDR2: MGHRA, YSYEKL. J was trimmed by 6 bases and V by 0 bases; bases with no gene match: 15.

DNA for the CDR3: TGTGCCACCAGTGAAGGGCAGGGGACCGGAAACACCATATATTTT. Protein product: CATSEGQGTGNTIYF. The genes are TRBV24-1 and TRBJ1-3; a weak D match, TRBD1 (6 bases). Germline CDR1 is KGHDR and CDR2 is SFDVKD. The CDR3 runs to 15 residues. The germline V and J ends were trimmed by 4 bases and 4 bases, with 13 bases remaining between them.

The chain links TRBV15 to TRBJ1-5; D is uncertain. The ends were cut back, 4 bases at V and 3 bases at J, with 10 bases in the middle. The CDR3 loop spans 14 amino acids. Germline V gene data show CDR1 as LNHNV and CDR2 as YYDKDF (reference sequence). CDR3 nucleotide sequence: TGTGCCACCAGCATTCGACGGGACAATCAGCCCCAGCATTTT. Translation gives CATSIRRDNQPQHF.

Notes on this clone: At the DNA level, this CDR3 is encoded by other sequences in the same sample as well. The J gene is TRBJ2-5, the V gene TRBV18; the D call may be TRBD1 or TRBD2 (5 bases each). V dropped 3 bases and J dropped 2 bases, with 10 bases sitting between them. Germline V gene data show CDR1 as KGHSH and CDR2 as LQKENI. The CDR3 contains 14 residues. The CDR3, as DNA: TGTGCCAGCTCACCCGGGACCGCTCAAGAGACCCAGTACTTC. Translated, it gives CASSPGTAQETQYF.

The chain recombines TRBV27 with TRBJ2-3; 11 nucleotides line up with TRBD1. Germline V lookup: CDR1 MNHEY, CDR2 SMNVEV (reference sequence). V gave up 6 bases and J gave up 2 bases; unmatched junction bases: 7. This CDR3 region has 16 residues. CDR3 DNA: TGTGCCAGCAGGGCCAGGACAGGGGGCTTCACAGATACGCAGTATTTT. It is translated as CASRARTGGFTDTQYF.